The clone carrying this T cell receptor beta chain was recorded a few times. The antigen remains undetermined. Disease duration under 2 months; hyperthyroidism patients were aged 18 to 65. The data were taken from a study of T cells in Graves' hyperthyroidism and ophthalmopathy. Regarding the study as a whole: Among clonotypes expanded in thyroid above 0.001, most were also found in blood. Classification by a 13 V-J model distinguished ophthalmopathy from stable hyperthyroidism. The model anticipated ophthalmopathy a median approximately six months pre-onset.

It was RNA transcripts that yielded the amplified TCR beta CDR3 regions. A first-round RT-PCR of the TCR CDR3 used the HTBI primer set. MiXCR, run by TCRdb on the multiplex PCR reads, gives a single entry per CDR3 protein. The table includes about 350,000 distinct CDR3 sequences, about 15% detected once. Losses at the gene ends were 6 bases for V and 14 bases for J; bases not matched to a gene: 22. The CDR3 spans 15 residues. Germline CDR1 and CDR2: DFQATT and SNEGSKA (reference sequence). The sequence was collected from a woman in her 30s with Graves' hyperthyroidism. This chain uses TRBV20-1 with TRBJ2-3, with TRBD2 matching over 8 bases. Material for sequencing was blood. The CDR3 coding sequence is TGCAGTGCCAAAACCGACCACCACATGATAGCGGGAACGTATTTT. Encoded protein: CSAKTDHHMIAGTYF.